The rows below give T cell receptor beta chains drawn from one sample of a study of T cell repertoires in cytomegalovirus infection. No antigens are known for them. Each CDR3 protein gets one entry after TCRdb re-called the reads with MiXCR. The data contain roughly 920,000 distinct CDR3 sequences, around 30% of them singletons. The input for sequencing was cultured CD8+ T cells from PBMCs, taken from culture after CMV antigen stimulation. The receptors here all came from a human donor in good health (CMV status not recorded). Some clones in this sample may be carry-over from other donors' samples. Each CDR3 is given without its conserved first and last residue.

CDR3aa: ASSQERALLSTDTQY; j_gene: TRBJ2-3; v_gene: TRBV4-3
CDR3aa: ASSQDRASKNIQY; j_gene: TRBJ2-4; v_gene: TRBV18
CDR3aa: ASSRTGGFEQF; j_gene: TRBJ2-1; v_gene: TRBV11-3
CDR3aa: ASSIDRGLSYNEQF; j_gene: TRBJ2-1; v_gene: TRBV19
CDR3aa: ASSQTGETQY; j_gene: TRBJ2-5; v_gene: TRBV4-1
CDR3aa: ASSLGTLNYGYT; j_gene: TRBJ1-2; v_gene: TRBV12-3/TRBV12-4
CDR3aa: ASSFTGQGYT; j_gene: TRBJ1-2; v_gene: TRBV7-8
CDR3aa: ASSLDRGVAEAF; j_gene: TRBJ1-1; v_gene: TRBV7-1
CDR3aa: ASSLAYNTEAF; j_gene: TRBJ1-1; v_gene: TRBV12-3/TRBV12-4
CDR3aa: ASIPGHFFNQPQH; j_gene: TRBJ1-5; v_gene: TRBV27
CDR3aa: ATSGPTGTEAF; j_gene: TRBJ1-1; v_gene: TRBV15
CDR3aa: ASSLGSRGGTLDTQY; j_gene: TRBJ2-3; v_gene: TRBV27
CDR3aa: ASSLGLAGPVGETQY; j_gene: TRBJ2-5; v_gene: TRBV5-6
CDR3aa: ASSRRRGTGGPGEQF; j_gene: TRBJ2-1; v_gene: TRBV7-9
CDR3aa: ASSHPRGNEQF; j_gene: TRBJ2-1; v_gene: TRBV4-1
CDR3aa: ASSLVGDRGEKLF; j_gene: TRBJ1-4; v_gene: TRBV7-9
CDR3aa: SARGWWRTSGDETQY; j_gene: TRBJ2-5; v_gene: TRBV20-1
CDR3aa: ASSLDRVLDTGELF; j_gene: TRBJ2-2; v_gene: TRBV5-1
CDR3aa: ASSQDYRTGGGDYGYT; j_gene: TRBJ1-2; v_gene: TRBV14
CDR3aa: ASSSYRVMNTEAF; j_gene: TRBJ1-1; v_gene: TRBV6-1
CDR3aa: ASSPDRAPSRYGYT; j_gene: TRBJ1-2; v_gene: TRBV28
CDR3aa: ASILSGGVRETQY; j_gene: TRBJ2-5; v_gene: TRBV6-6
CDR3aa: ASSRPFGTSYNEQF; j_gene: TRBJ2-1; v_gene: TRBV23-1
CDR3aa: ASSLVRQGRNSPLH; j_gene: TRBJ1-6; v_gene: TRBV7-2
CDR3aa: ASSQDSRAGGELF; j_gene: TRBJ2-2; v_gene: TRBV14
CDR3aa: ATSRGAGEYEKLF; j_gene: TRBJ1-4; v_gene: TRBV15
CDR3aa: ASSSSGGVDTDTQY; j_gene: TRBJ2-3; v_gene: TRBV6-2/TRBV6-3
CDR3aa: ASSPDSLTEAF; j_gene: TRBJ1-1; v_gene: TRBV27
CDR3aa: VSSIGTGAINEQF; j_gene: TRBJ2-1; v_gene: TRBV7-6
CDR3aa: ATSKEDETQY; j_gene: TRBJ2-5; v_gene: TRBV15
CDR3aa: ASSQPGGVSNYGYT; j_gene: TRBJ1-2; v_gene: TRBV4-2
CDR3aa: ASSQDQVKQF; j_gene: TRBJ2-1; v_gene: TRBV4-2
CDR3aa: ASSQDAGARETQY; j_gene: TRBJ2-5; v_gene: TRBV4-1
CDR3aa: ASDGPGRNTEAF; j_gene: TRBJ1-1; v_gene: TRBV6-2/TRBV6-3
CDR3aa: ASSLSAFRGYT; j_gene: TRBJ1-2; v_gene: TRBV27
CDR3aa: ASSLEGWTGVETQY; j_gene: TRBJ2-5; v_gene: TRBV7-7
CDR3aa: ASSRSLQETQY; j_gene: TRBJ2-5; v_gene: TRBV19
CDR3aa: ASSLARTFRTGELF; j_gene: TRBJ2-2; v_gene: TRBV7-8
CDR3aa: ASSSGLAKGHTQY; j_gene: TRBJ2-3; v_gene: TRBV7-9
CDR3aa: ASSYRSLYLNTEAF; j_gene: TRBJ1-1; v_gene: TRBV6-5
CDR3aa: ASSLTAPPNPEQF; j_gene: TRBJ2-1; v_gene: TRBV4-1
CDR3aa: ASSIGGSYGYT; j_gene: TRBJ1-2; v_gene: TRBV19
CDR3aa: ASSTGNNQPQH; j_gene: TRBJ1-5; v_gene: TRBV19
CDR3aa: ASSPDRASTDTQY; j_gene: TRBJ2-3; v_gene: TRBV28
CDR3aa: ASSKGLDPRSQPQH; j_gene: TRBJ1-5; v_gene: TRBV7-9
CDR3aa: ASSLGPGTMNEQY; j_gene: TRBJ2-7; v_gene: TRBV5-1
CDR3aa: ASSPISGTEQF; j_gene: TRBJ2-1; v_gene: TRBV7-2
CDR3aa: SASPETMSYT; j_gene: TRBJ1-2; v_gene: TRBV20-1
CDR3aa: ASSLESRSGELF; j_gene: TRBJ2-2; v_gene: TRBV5-1
CDR3aa: ASSLETGAEGYT; j_gene: TRBJ1-2; v_gene: TRBV5-1
CDR3aa: ASSGTGANYGYT; j_gene: TRBJ1-2; v_gene: TRBV12-3/TRBV12-4
CDR3aa: ASSQAPLTGHTGELF; j_gene: TRBJ2-2; v_gene: TRBV4-1
CDR3aa: ASSRTAGANVLT; j_gene: TRBJ2-6; v_gene: TRBV7-6